This TCR beta chain was found in a study of blood T cell repertoires in COVID-19 (dated by TCRdb to 2020 to 2022). The study in broad terms: Collaborator samples came from the United States, Italy and Spain and covered acute and convalescent phases of COVID-19. The prospective study material was composed of cDNA or gDNA derived from T cells, B-cell-depleted T cells, or PBMCs. Deeply sampled blood TCRbeta repertoires from subjects exposed to, actively infected with, or recovered from COVID-19 were included in the dataset. A freely available public database, intended as a resource for researchers studying the immune response to SARS-CoV-2, is where the repertoires were released. The samples were drawn from the first 160 participants of the ongoing ImmuneRACE study and from 1,254 subjects provided by 6 global collaborators. A de-identified subject ID, COVID-19 status, age in years and sex were almost always included in the sample metadata. Where HLA class I and class II types were available, the types were taken from metadata supplied by the sample provider, not from assay-based typing. Here is what the overall study found, with its caveats: The amount of clinical and demographic metadata varied by source and participant and was provided uncurated.

CDR1 and CDR2 are drawn from the germline V gene (reference sequence): MNHNY, SVGAGI. The CDR3, cysteine through phenylalanine, is 16 amino acids long. Kept here is only the CDR3 DNA, which spans 48 bases and is read in frame from base 1. V ends up 4 bases short and J 1 base short, with an unmatched junction base count of 7. The immunoSEQ Assay, a bias-controlled multiplex PCR, was used to amplify TCRbeta CDR3 regions from genomic DNA. Per the source publication's procedure: The number of nucleated cells in each sample was estimated by amplification of reference gene primers within the assay. To quantify the absolute abundance of each unique TCRbeta CDR3 rearrangement, sequence reads were collapsed and filtered. For each sample, productive Simpson clonality was calculated as the square root of Simpson's diversity index over productive rearrangements. The source is immuneACCESS, and TCRdb retained only in-frame sequences with V and J called. Part of the clones is not carried over; for the studies checked, unresolved V genes explain less than half of this, and the remainder is unexplained. That table gives V, J and clone size, and the DNA gave D and trimming. For this sample the table gives approximately 60,000 clones, of which approximately 79% were detected only once. Roughly 18% of the sample goes to the ten largest clones.

Collaborating institutions collected whole blood in K2EDTA tubes following their own protocols. For TCRbeta analysis, collaborators shipped samples in one of three forms: frozen whole blood, isolated PBMCs, or DNA extracted from either of those sample types. A word on this clone: What antigen it recognizes has not been identified. No much larger clone exists at a distance of one base, and base qualities are not known.

The chain couples TRBV6-6 to TRBJ1-1; 9 of the junction bases match TRBD1. This clonotype originated in a man between 60 and 75 years old with acute or convalescent COVID-19. The sequencing sample was made of peripheral blood. This receptor has the CDR3 CASSSPRTGANTEAFF. The DNA sequence is as follows: TGTGCCAGCAGTTCCCCCCGGACAGGGGCGAACACTGAAGCTTTCTTT.